This T cell receptor (beta chain) appears in the sequencing data of a study of cytomegalovirus exposure and HLA in healthy donors. Vbeta (60) and Jbeta (13) primers were used in the PCR. Generated by immunoSEQ multiplex PCR, the TCRdb table keeps only in-frame clones and is missing some. The sample comprises 90,000 to 100,000 clones, around 77% of which are singletons, and roughly 8% rests with the top ten. The CDR3 is 13 amino acids. Worth noting for this clone: Its antigen is currently unknown.

Whole-study results and caveats: With DRB1 most and HLA-C fewest, TCR association rates differed between HLA loci in a later analysis. Relative to the roughly 640-donor mean, N-insertions were reportedly fewer in an Asian-associated ancestry cluster in a later analysis.

V is TRBV21-1 and J is TRBJ1-2. TRBV21-1 is noted as a pseudogene. Sequencing was performed on PBMCs. This clonotype originated in a female donor in good health and CMV-seronegative. CDR3 sequence (DNA): TGTGCCAGCAGGAACGGGGGGAACTATGGCTACACCTTC. It yields the protein CASRNGGNYGYTF.